This is a list of T cell receptor beta chains from one sample in a study of monozygotic twins with cystic fibrosis. Here immunoSEQ multiplex PCR was the method, and the copy in TCRdb shows in-frame clones only, minus some. The sample consists of under 30,000 clones, approximately 90% of them appearing once. Sequencing was carried out using blood. These receptors originate from a girl aged 2 to 9 with cystic fibrosis. The CDR3 runs from the conserved cysteine through the conserved F or W. The D gene is left open where the match is weak. Only part of the rows carry a size: once, few, many, or a class if the clone is expanded.

clone_size j_call v_call d_call cdr3_aa cdr3_nt
NA TRBJ1-4 TRBV18 NA CASSPGNSNEKLFF TGTGCCAGCTCACCAGGGAACAGTAATGAAAAACTGTTTTTT
NA TRBJ2-2 TRBV11-2 NA CASSLGRDHTGELFF TGTGCCAGCAGCTTAGGTCGGGACCACACCGGGGAGCTGTTTTTT
NA TRBJ2-3 TRBV2 TRBD2 CASRAIAGGADTQYF TGTGCCAGCAGAGCTATAGCGGGGGGGGCAGATACGCAGTATTTT
NA TRBJ2-7 TRBV5-1 NA CASSSRPPYEQYF TGCGCCAGCAGCTCCCGGCCGCCCTACGAGCAGTACTTC
few TRBJ1-1 TRBV7-3 NA CASSAGMNTEAFF TGTGCCAGCAGCGCAGGGATGAACACTGAAGCTTTCTTT
NA TRBJ2-3 TRBV7-9 TRBD2 CASSQAGGPPDTQYF TGTGCCAGCAGCCAAGCGGGGGGCCCCCCCGATACGCAGTATTTT
NA TRBJ2-7 TRBV18 NA CASSPLGHTKRFEQYF TGTGCCAGCTCACCATTAGGACACACTAAGCGATTCGAGCAGTACTTC
NA TRBJ2-7 TRBV4-1 NA CASSFTPGPRDIEQYF TGCGCCAGCAGCTTTACTCCCGGGCCCCGGGATATCGAGCAGTACTTC
NA TRBJ1-1 TRBV4-2 NA CATYSSRGPEAFF TGTGCCACCTATTCGTCTAGGGGCCCTGAAGCTTTCTTT
NA TRBJ1-5 TRBV19 NA CASSIWQGGNQPQHF TGTGCCAGTAGTATTTGGCAGGGAGGCAATCAGCCCCAGCATTTT
NA TRBJ2-7 TRBV9 NA CASSGRDNSYEQYF TGTGCCAGCAGCGGACGGGACAACTCCTACGAGCAGTACTTC
NA TRBJ1-4 TRBV25-1 NA CASSVQLVEATNEKLFF TGTGCCAGCAGTGTCCAATTGGTCGAAGCAACTAATGAAAAACTGTTTTTT
once TRBJ1-1 TRBV4-1 TRBD1 CASSQVPGQGPQWAFF TGCGCCAGCAGCCAAGTTCCGGGACAGGGACCCCAGTGGGCTTTCTTT
NA TRBJ2-7 TRBV5-1 NA CASSLQTSNYEQYF TGCGCCAGCAGCTTGCAGACCAGCAACTACGAGCAGTACTTC
NA TRBJ1-1 TRBV5-1 NA CASSLGPAGGKNTEAFF TGCGCCAGCAGCTTGGGTCCAGCGGGGGGGAAGAACACTGAAGCTTTCTTT
NA TRBJ2-7 TRBV7-8 TRBD1 CASSVDRGYYEQYF TGTGCCAGCAGCGTGGACAGGGGCTACTACGAGCAGTACTTC
NA TRBJ1-1 TRBV29-1 NA CSVAGESYRGAEAFF TGCAGCGTTGCGGGTGAAAGCTACCGGGGGGCTGAAGCTTTCTTT
NA TRBJ1-1 TRBV7-9 NA CASSLVVAEAFF TGTGCCAGCAGCTTAGTTGTGGCTGAAGCTTTCTTT
NA TRBJ1-3 TRBV5-1 NA CASSDGASSGNTIYF TGCGCCAGCAGCGACGGGGCGAGCTCTGGAAACACCATATATTTT
NA TRBJ2-5 TRBV19 NA CASSPNWGETQYF TGTGCCAGTAGTCCGAACTGGGGAGAGACCCAGTACTTC
NA TRBJ1-5 TRBV30 TRBD1 CAWSQGQGNQPQHF TGTGCCTGGAGCCAAGGACAGGGGAATCAGCCCCAGCATTTT
NA TRBJ2-2 TRBV5-1 NA CASSLGGGTNTGELFF TGCGCCAGCAGCTTGGGGGGAGGTACAAACACCGGGGAGCTGTTTTTT
NA TRBJ2-7 TRBV29-1 NA CSGLLGYEQYF TGCAGCGGGTTACTTGGGTACGAGCAGTACTTC
few TRBJ1-2 TRBV10-3 TRBD1 CAISGRQGIYGYTF TGTGCCATCAGCGGGCGACAGGGGATCTATGGCTACACCTTC
NA TRBJ2-2 TRBV30 NA CAWSVLSSGTGELFF TGTGCCTGGAGTGTCCTGTCTAGTGGAACCGGGGAGCTGTTTTTT
NA TRBJ1-2 TRBV19 NA CASSSQGANYGYTF TGTGCCAGTAGTTCACAGGGTGCTAACTATGGCTACACCTTC
NA TRBJ2-3 TRBV19 TRBD1 CASSIRDRQADTQYF TGTGCCAGTAGTATAAGGGACAGGCAAGCAGATACGCAGTATTTT
NA TRBJ2-1 TRBV10-3 TRBD2 CAITPSGGAGEQFF TGTGCCATCACCCCTAGCGGGGGGGCCGGTGAGCAGTTCTTC
NA TRBJ2-2 TRBV4-3 TRBD2 CASSSLAGLGTGELFF TGCGCCAGCAGCTCGCTAGCGGGGCTGGGGACCGGGGAGCTGTTTTTT